This T cell receptor (beta chain) was recorded in a study of T cells after yellow fever vaccination. The V gene lost 7 bases and the J gene lost 6 bases, with 25 bases spanning the gap. This CDR3 spans 16 amino acids. Germline V CDR1 and CDR2: DFQATT, SNEGSKA (reference sequence). This clonotype was detected only a few times. One entry per CDR3 protein, called by TCRdb with MiXCR from the 5' RACE reads. The table shows approximately 34,000 distinct CDR3 sequences, with 10% occurring only once. This sample comprised PBMCs, either bulk or a sorted T-cell subset (CD4+, CD8+, memory, or dextramer-sorted; not recorded which), obtained roughly 14 days after the first yellow fever vaccination. This receptor was taken from a man younger than 35 who received the YFV17D yellow fever vaccine. The chain has TRBV20-1 and TRBJ2-1; D might be TRBD1 (5 bases). The chain's CDR3 is CSGKPPSGRVRNEQFF. The CDR3 DNA sequence: TGCAGTGGGAAACCCCCCTCGGGCAGGGTGCGCAATGAGCAGTTCTTC.